One sample yielded the 9 T cell receptor beta chains listed below, sequenced in a study of response to subunit inactivated influenza vaccine. TCRdb ran MiXCR on the RT-PCR reads and lists one entry per CDR3 protein. Of roughly 500,000 distinct CDR3 sequences listed, roughly 25% are singletons. The sample also formed part of further work on T cells expressing NK-cell markers. That report adds: It was by 5'RACE template switching with UMIs that TCR beta cDNA was made.

The sample was CD4+ T cells sorted from PBMCs, taken approximately 12 days after vaccination. The receptors derive from a man aged 45-65 years who received an inactivated influenza vaccine.

This sequence joins TRBV6-5 and TRBJ2-3, with TRBD2 identical over 11 bases. The CDR3 sequence is 16 residues long. Trimming cost V 2 bases and J 4 bases; bases outside gene matches: 5. Germline V gene sequence: CDR1 MNHEY, CDR2 SVGAGI. This CDR3 is CASSYTSGSGSDTQYF. DNA of the CDR3: TGTGCCAGCAGTTACACTAGCGGGAGCGGTTCAGATACGCAGTATTTT.

Turning to this clonotype: A read error may produce the germline difference seen at one junction end. The rearrangement links TRBV12-3 or TRBV12-4 to TRBJ2-7, with TRBD2 identical over 7 bases. This CDR3 has 17 residues. In DNA form, the CDR3 reads TGTACCAGGCCTCAGGAGGGCGCGGCGGGGGAGCCCTACGAGCAGTACTTC. Translation gives CTRPQEGAAGEPYEQYF.

This clonotype was detected ten times or more. The V call is TRBV7-2, the J call TRBJ1-1; weak D call: TRBD1 (6 bases). In germline, CDR1 is SGHTA, CDR2 FQGNSA. Trimming removed 5 bases from V and 7 bases from J, with 20 bases in between. The CDR3 is 15 residues long. The CDR3 sequence: CASSVNIGGSYEAFF. As DNA, the CDR3 is TGTGCCAGCAGCGTTAACATCGGGGGCAGCTATGAAGCTTTCTTT.

The genes are TRBV6-1 and TRBJ2-7; a weak D match, TRBD1 (5 bases). Germline CDR1 is MNHNS and CDR2 is SASEGT. Trimming removed 1 base at V and 3 bases at J, with 13 bases between. The CDR3 has 15 residues. DNA of the CDR3: TGTGCCAGCAGTGAAGGGCAGGGCGCCTTCTACGAGCAGTACTTC. Translating gives CASSEGQGAFYEQYF.

The chain uses TRBV20-1 and TRBJ2-7; D remains unclear. This CDR3 is built from 13 residues. V lost 4 bases and J 5 bases, leaving 15 bases between the germline ends. Germline V gene lookup returns CDR1 DFQATT and CDR2 SNEGSKA (reference sequence). CDR3 bases: TGCAGTGCTACACAATCAGCTACCCACGAGCAGTACTTC. Protein sequence: CSATQSATHEQYF.

This clonotype was seen a handful of times. This chain links TRBV6-2 or TRBV6-3 with TRBJ1-2; no clear D gene. The CDR3 has 13 residues. Germline CDR1 reads MNHEY; CDR2 reads SVGEGT. The V gene lost 7 bases and the J gene lost 0 bases, with 9 bases spanning the gap. CDR3 residues: CASMRPTNYGYTF. CDR3 bases: TGTGCCAGCATGAGGCCGACTAACTATGGCTACACCTTC.

The rearrangement links TRBV27 to TRBJ2-7, with D uncertain. Germline CDR1 and CDR2: MNHEY and SMNVEV (reference sequence). The ends were cut back, 1 base at V and 4 bases at J, with 5 bases in the middle. This CDR3 has 12 residues. This CDR3 is CASSLLVYEQYF. DNA of the CDR3: TGTGCCAGCAGTTTATTAGTTTACGAGCAGTACTTC.

This clonotype was counted between two and nine times. This rearrangement joins TRBV12-3 or TRBV12-4 to TRBJ2-7; 10 nucleotides agree with TRBD1. The CDR3 has 15 residues. The junction had 8 bases not matched to a gene; V was cut back by 6 bases and J by 3 bases. The CDR3 loop reads CASSKDRGGFYEQYF. In DNA, the CDR3 is TGTGCCAGCAGCAAGGACAGGGGGGGATTCTACGAGCAGTACTTC.

This chain uses TRBV5-1 with TRBJ2-2; tentative D call: TRBD1 (7 bases). CDR1 is SGHRS, CDR2 YFSETQ, per germline. This CDR3 is built from 16 residues. Trimming left V 4 bases short and J 6 bases short, with 19 bases between. The CDR3 loop is CASSLQTRGVSGELFF. CDR3 in DNA: TGCGCCAGCAGCCTTCAAACCAGGGGGGTATCCGGGGAGCTGTTTTTT.